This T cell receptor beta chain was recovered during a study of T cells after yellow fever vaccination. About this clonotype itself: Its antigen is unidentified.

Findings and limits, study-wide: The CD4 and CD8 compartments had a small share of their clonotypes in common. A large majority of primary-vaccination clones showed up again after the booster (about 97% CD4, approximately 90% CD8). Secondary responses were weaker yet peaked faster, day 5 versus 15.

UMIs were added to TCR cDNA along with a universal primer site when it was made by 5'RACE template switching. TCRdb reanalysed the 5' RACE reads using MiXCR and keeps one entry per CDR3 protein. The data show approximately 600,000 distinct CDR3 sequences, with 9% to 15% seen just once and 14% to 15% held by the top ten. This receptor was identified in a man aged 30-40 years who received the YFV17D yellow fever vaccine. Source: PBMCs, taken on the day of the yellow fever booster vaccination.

The CDR3 reads CASSLGVVSYEQYF. CDR3 nucleotide sequence: TGTGCCAGCAGCTTAGGGGTAGTCAGCTACGAGCAGTACTTC. This chain joins TRBV7-8 and TRBJ2-7; D unclear. The V gene's germline CDR1 is SGHVS and CDR2 FQNEAQ. This CDR3 is built from 14 residues. Trimming cost V 1 base and J 3 bases, with 10 bases left between them.